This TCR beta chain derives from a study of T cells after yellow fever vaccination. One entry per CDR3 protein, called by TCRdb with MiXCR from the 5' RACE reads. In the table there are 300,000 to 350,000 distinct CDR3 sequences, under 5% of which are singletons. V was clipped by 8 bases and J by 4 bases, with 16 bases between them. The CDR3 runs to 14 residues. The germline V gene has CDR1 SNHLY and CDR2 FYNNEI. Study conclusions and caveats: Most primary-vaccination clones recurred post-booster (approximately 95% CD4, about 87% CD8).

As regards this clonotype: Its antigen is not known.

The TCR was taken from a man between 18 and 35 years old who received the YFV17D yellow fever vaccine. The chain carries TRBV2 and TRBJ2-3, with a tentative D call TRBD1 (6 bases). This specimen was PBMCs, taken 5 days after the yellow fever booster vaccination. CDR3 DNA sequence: TGTGCCAGCGGGAAAGGGGGTTATCCAGATACGCAGTATTTT. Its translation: CASGKGGYPDTQYF.